The source of this T cell receptor beta chain is a study of T-cell reconstitution after alpha-beta-depleted transplantation in children. V was cut by 6 bases and J by 7 bases, with 12 bases left in between. The CDR3 extends over 12 amino acids. Study-wide results and caveats: Newly made T cells mostly supplied T-cell counts and diversity one year after transplant.

Concerning this clonotype itself: What it binds is not known.

Unique molecular identifiers were incorporated into the prepared TCRbeta library. TCRdb re-derived calls from the PCR reads in MiXCR, one entry per CDR3 protein. The sample has about 980,000 distinct CDR3 sequences; roughly 31% are singletons. Sequencing used PBMCs, mostly from graft donor cells, obtained 360 days after TCRalphabeta/CD19-depleted stem cell transplant. This receptor was obtained from a boy under three years old who had a stem cell transplant for SCID, so the T cells may come from the graft donor. The rearrangement joins TRBV12-3 or TRBV12-4 to TRBJ2-5; D might be TRBD1 (5 bases). The CDR3 region has the DNA TGTGCCAGCAGCCATACCAGGGCGACCCAGTACTTC. Protein sequence: CASSHTRATQYF.